This T cell receptor beta chain derives from a study of Graves' ophthalmopathy and Graves' hyperthyroidism (dated by TCRdb to the late 2010s). Looking at the study overall: Peripheral blood was collected at initial diagnosis, before any treatment. Following sample collection, hyperthyroidism patients were given methimazole at a starting dose of 30 mg daily, and ophthalmopathy patients were given high-dose intravenous methylprednisolone. An independent validation cohort comprised under 20 hyperthyroidism patients and over 15 patients who later progressed from hyperthyroidism to ophthalmopathy. The study used TCR beta repertoire signatures to distinguish Graves' ophthalmopathy from Graves' hyperthyroidism and to predict progression to ophthalmopathy. To explore V-J signatures distinguishing ophthalmopathy from hyperthyroidism, a discovery set of under 110 patients (roughly 44 ophthalmopathy, 55 to 60 stable hyperthyroidism) was enrolled. The 100 discovery patients were divided at random into training and test sets in a 7:3 ratio. In roughly 6 hyperthyroidism patients, the T-cell repertoire of thyroid tissue was compared with the T-cell repertoire of blood. In total, under 150 blood samples were TCR-sequenced: approximately 42 ophthalmopathy, approximately 80 hyperthyroidism and about 17 hyperthyroidism-to-ophthalmopathy patients. Summary of the overall study and its limitations: Among expanded thyroid clonotypes with frequency above 0.001, most also showed up in blood, which suggests that blood repertoires may reflect the thyroid immune response. Ophthalmopathy was separated from stable hyperthyroidism by the 13-signature model with just under 90% sensitivity and just under 84% specificity in cross-validation and with 80%/75% in the test set. No statistical method was used to set the sample size in advance, and the investigators knew which group each participant was assigned to. In validation, the model predicted ophthalmopathy progression with more than 70% sensitivity and approximately 72% specificity; roughly 12 predicted patients were CT-confirmed with GO in a median of approximately six months.

Hyperthyroidism was defined as stable when no progression to ophthalmopathy occurred within 18 months of follow-up. Hyperthyroidism patients were newly diagnosed, with disease duration under 2 months, and aged 18 to 65 years. Patients were excluded if they had other autoimmune diseases, uncontrolled infections, pregnancy or lactation. Clinical symptoms, serum thyroxine, TRAb, thyroid ultrasound and orbital computed tomography were used for diagnosis. PBMCs were isolated from more than 8 ml of fresh peripheral blood by Ficoll-Paque density gradient centrifugation. Trizol reagent was used to extract the total RNA, and its quality was then checked on an Agilent 2100 Bioanalyzer. For repertoire sequencing, the TCR beta CDR3 regions were amplified from RNA transcripts. The first round was an RT-PCR using HTBI primers with the Qiagen OneStep RT-PCR kit, and this first round was followed by a second-round multiplex PCR, then size selection and purification. Sequencing of the libraries was carried out on an Illumina HiSeq2000 in paired-end mode with 100 bp reads. Regarding the original processing steps: SOAPnuke was used for read processing, and reads with adapters, uncalled bases, a mean Phred below 15, or no exact constant-primer or identifier match were discarded. COPE v1.2.5 was used to merge high-quality paired reads. Each unique nucleotide sequence was treated as a clonotype, and MiTCR v1.1 was used to align the clonotypes to the IMGT TRB V, D and J references. Only V-J combinations with frequency above 0.0001 were analysed, covering approximately 99% of repertoires. For each V-J combination, a TCR clonal expansion and chaos score was defined as F50 clonal expansion divided by the chaos observed in the TCRdist matrix. Welch's t-statistics and random forest were used to reduce the features to 10 to 15 V-J combinations, which were then used as input to a naive Bayes classifier. The Morisita-Horn index was used to measure how similar the thyroid and blood repertoires were. Through fastp at Q25 and MiXCR, TCRdb rebuilt clones from the public reads, retaining in-frame beta chains. Every distinct CDR3 protein forms one entry, paired with its most common genes and DNA. Clone size and V and J calls follow TCRdb, not the original study. Recorded for this sample are under 800,000 distinct CDR3 sequences; 22% of them occurred a single time. Of the sample, roughly 6.9% falls within the top ten clones.

There are many counts of this clonotype. Its target antigen remains unknown. The input lacks base qualities; no much larger clone sits a single base away. The CDR3 holds 18 amino acids from the cysteine to the phenylalanine. The only DNA kept is the CDR3, 54 bases in frame from the first base. CDR1 and CDR2, per the germline V gene, are ENHRY and SYGVKD. V loses 6 bases at its end and J loses 2 bases; junction bases beyond the gene matches: 19. The chain joins TRBV10-3 to TRBJ2-7; 7 of the junction bases match TRBD1. The clonotype originates from a woman under 30 with stable Graves' hyperthyroidism. Some clones in this sample may be carry-over from other donors' samples. Donor details come from another sample of the same person, matched by shared clones. Material for sequencing was peripheral blood. The nucleotides read TGTGCCATCAGCCACCTTCATAGACAGGGTAGCAAGCCCTACGAGCAGTACTTC. The resulting protein is CAISHLHRQGSKPYEQYF.